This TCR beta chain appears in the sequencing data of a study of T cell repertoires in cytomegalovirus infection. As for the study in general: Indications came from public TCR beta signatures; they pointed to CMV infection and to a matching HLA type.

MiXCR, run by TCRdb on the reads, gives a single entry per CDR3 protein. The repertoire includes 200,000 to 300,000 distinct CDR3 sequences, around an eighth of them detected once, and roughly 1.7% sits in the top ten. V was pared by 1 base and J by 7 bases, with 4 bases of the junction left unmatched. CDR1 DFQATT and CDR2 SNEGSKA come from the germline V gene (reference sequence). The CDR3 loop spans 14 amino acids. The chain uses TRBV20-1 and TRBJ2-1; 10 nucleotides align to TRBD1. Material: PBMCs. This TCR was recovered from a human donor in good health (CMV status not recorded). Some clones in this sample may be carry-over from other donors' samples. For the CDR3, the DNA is TGCAGTGCTAGAGGGACAGGGGGATGGAATGAGCAGTTCTTC. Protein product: CSARGTGGWNEQFF.